This TCR beta chain emerged from a study of blood T cell repertoires in COVID-19. V dropped 4 bases and J dropped 1; count of bases not matched to a gene: 2. The CDR3 totals 15 residues. The germline CDR1 and CDR2 sequences are LGHDT and YNNKEL (reference sequence). A word on this clone: The same CDR3 also results from other DNA sequences found in this sample.

Libraries were prepared by immunoSEQ multiplex PCR; TCRdb keeps only in-frame clonotypes and omits some of them. The sample has 200,000 to 250,000 clones, approximately 86% seen once. The V call is TRBV3-1 (or the pseudogene TRBV3-2), the J call TRBJ2-3; 10 bases are shared with TRBD2. This TCR derives from a woman aged 60-75 years with active or convalescent COVID-19. The sequencing sample was made of peripheral blood. CDR3 in amino acids: CASSPSGGGTDTQYF. The CDR3 coding sequence is TGTGCCAGCAGCCCCAGCGGGGGGGGCACAGATACGCAGTATTTT.